The rows below give T cell receptor beta chains drawn from one sample of a study of vaccination effects on CD4 cells after COVID-19. The repertoire was sequenced with immunoSEQ multiplex PCR; TCRdb's copy has only in-frame clones and lacks some. The sample has about 73,000 clones, around 78% seen once; the top ten hold over 9.5%. Their cognate antigens are unknown. The specimen comprised CD4+ T cells from PBMCs cultured with SARS-CoV-2 spike peptides, sampled before COVID-19 vaccination. The source of these receptors is a human donor who received a COVID-19 vaccine. Both conserved end residues are part of each CDR3. Fields, in order: V gene, clone size, J gene, D gene, CDR3 protein, CDR3 DNA. D genes are given only for firm matches. Rows may omit the clone size; those that give it use once, few, many or a size class.

>TRBV2|NA|TRBJ1-5|NA
CASSQGWGNQPQHF
TGTGCCAGCAGCCAGGGATGGGGCAATCAGCCCCAGCATTTT
>TRBV5-1|few|TRBJ1-1|TRBD1
CASGTTGGTEAFF
TGCGCCAGCGGAACGACAGGGGGCACTGAAGCTTTCTTT
>TRBV6-5|NA|TRBJ1-1|NA
CASGRVTEAFF
TGTGCCAGCGGGAGGGTCACTGAAGCTTTCTTT
>TRBV5-8|NA|TRBJ2-5|TRBD2
CASPIGIAGVRPIQETQYF
TGTGCCAGCCCTATAGGTATAGCGGGGGTCCGGCCTATACAAGAGACCCAGTACTTC
>TRBV19|NA|TRBJ1-2|NA
CASNPDSPVGGYTF
TGTGCCAGCAACCCGGACTCCCCTGTAGGTGGCTACACCTTC
>TRBV28|NA|TRBJ1-6|NA
CASSPRSHHNSPLHF
TGTGCCAGCAGCCCCCGATCACACCATAATTCACCCCTCCACTTT
>TRBV6-6|NA|TRBJ1-5|NA
CASSYVGYSNQPQHF
TGTGCCAGCAGTTACGTCGGTTATAGCAATCAGCCCCAGCATTTT
>TRBV10-3|NA|TRBJ1-1|NA
CAISGAGRTEAFF
TGTGCCATCAGTGGGGCAGGCAGGACTGAAGCTTTCTTT
>TRBV7-6|NA|TRBJ2-3|NA
CASSLATGSSTDTQYF
TGTGCCAGCAGCTTGGCAACAGGGTCTAGCACAGATACGCAGTATTTT
>TRBV5-1|NA|TRBJ2-1|TRBD1
CASSETGGYEQFF
TGCGCCAGCAGCGAAACAGGGGGCTATGAGCAGTTCTTC
>TRBV7-8|NA|TRBJ1-4|NA
CASSLSWPGEEKLFF
TGTGCCAGCAGCCTTTCTTGGCCGGGAGAGGAAAAACTGTTTTTT
>TRBV20-1|NA|TRBJ1-2|TRBD1
CSATDRDGYTF
TGCAGTGCTACGGACAGGGATGGCTACACCTTC
>TRBV2|NA|TRBJ1-6|NA
CASRYSGEGSPLHF
TGTGCCAGCAGGTATTCAGGGGAAGGATCACCCCTCCACTTT
>TRBV29-1|once|TRBJ1-4|NA
CSVMWTQNEKLFF
TGCAGCGTTATGTGGACCCAAAATGAAAAACTGTTTTTT
>TRBV18|NA|TRBJ1-1|NA
CASSQGNTEAFF
TGTGCCAGCTCACAGGGGAACACTGAAGCTTTCTTT
>TRBV11-2|NA|TRBJ1-4|TRBD1
CASSRGQNNEKLFF
TGTGCCAGCAGCAGGGGACAGAACAATGAAAAACTGTTTTTT
>TRBV5-1|NA|TRBJ2-1|NA
CASSSSGVSGSNEQFF
TGCGCCAGCAGCTCGTCGGGGGTGTCAGGGAGCAATGAGCAGTTCTTC
>TRBV18|NA|TRBJ2-5|NA
CASSLGNQETQYF
TGTGCCAGCTCACTAGGGAATCAAGAGACCCAGTACTTC
>TRBV7-2|NA|TRBJ1-6|TRBD1
CASRPRTGTSPLHF
TGTGCCAGCCGGCCAAGGACAGGGACTTCACCCCTCCACTTT
>TRBV19|NA|TRBJ1-2|NA
CASSIAISGGPGGYTF
TGTGCCAGTAGTATAGCAATTTCCGGGGGCCCCGGCGGCTACACCTTC
>TRBV30|NA|TRBJ1-2|NA
CAWRDRTNYGYTF
TGTGCCTGGAGAGACCGAACTAACTATGGCTACACCTTC
>TRBV7-2|NA|TRBJ2-3|TRBD2
CASRTAGGTDTQYF
TGTGCCAGCAGGACAGCGGGGGGCACAGATACGCAGTATTTT
>TRBV11-2|NA|TRBJ2-2|NA
CASSPTRGVGNGELFF
TGTGCCAGCAGCCCTACGCGGGGCGTCGGGAACGGGGAGCTGTTTTTT
>TRBV5-4|NA|TRBJ1-6|TRBD1
CASSLKGQGNSPLHF
TGTGCCAGCAGCTTGAAGGGACAGGGTAATTCACCCCTCCACTTT
>TRBV29-1|once|TRBJ2-1|NA
CSVVPGFASSGRAQFF
TGCAGCGTTGTACCCGGGTTCGCGTCCAGTGGGCGAGCGCAGTTCTTC